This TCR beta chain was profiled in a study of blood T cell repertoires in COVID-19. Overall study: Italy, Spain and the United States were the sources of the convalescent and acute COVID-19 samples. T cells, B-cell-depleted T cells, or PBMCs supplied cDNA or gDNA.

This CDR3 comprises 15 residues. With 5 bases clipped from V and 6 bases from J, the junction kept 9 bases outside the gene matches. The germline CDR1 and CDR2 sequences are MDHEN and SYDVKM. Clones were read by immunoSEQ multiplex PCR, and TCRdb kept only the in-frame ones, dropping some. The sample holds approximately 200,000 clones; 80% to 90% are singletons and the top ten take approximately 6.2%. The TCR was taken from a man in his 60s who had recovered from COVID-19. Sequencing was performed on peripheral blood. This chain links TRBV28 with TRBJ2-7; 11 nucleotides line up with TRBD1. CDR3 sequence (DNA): TGTGCCAGCAGTACCCACCCCGGGACAGGGGGCGAGCAGTACTTC. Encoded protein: CASSTHPGTGGEQYF.